These T cell receptor beta chains were read from a single sample in a study of CD8 T cells in Susac syndrome. TCRdb independently ran MiXCR on the immunoSEQ multiplex PCR reads; one entry per CDR3 protein. The sample lists roughly 150,000 distinct CDR3 sequences, about 91% occurring once. The material sequenced was CD4+ T cells from PBMCs. These receptors were taken from a human donor in good health. CDR3s include the opening cysteine and the closing phenylalanine or tryptophan. The order of the fields is V gene, J gene, CDR3 protein.

v_gene: TRBV11-2
j_gene: TRBJ2-3
CDR3aa: CASMRAASTDTQYF

v_gene: TRBV5-6
j_gene: TRBJ2-1
CDR3aa: CASSLRGGHTYNEQFF

v_gene: TRBV5-1
j_gene: TRBJ1-1
CDR3aa: CASSSRTWDTEAFF

v_gene: TRBV5-1
j_gene: TRBJ2-7
CDR3aa: CASSSWDGEHLPYEQYF

v_gene: TRBV3-1
j_gene: TRBJ2-1
CDR3aa: CASTSYEQFF

v_gene: TRBV18
j_gene: TRBJ2-7
CDR3aa: CASSQGEEQYF

v_gene: TRBV7-2
j_gene: TRBJ1-1
CDR3aa: CASSTPAGNTEAFF

v_gene: TRBV19
j_gene: TRBJ2-2
CDR3aa: CASSSRGLSTGELFF

v_gene: TRBV20-1
j_gene: TRBJ2-7
CDR3aa: CSAREPLGGREQYF

v_gene: TRBV9
j_gene: TRBJ2-2
CDR3aa: CASSPGGGGHTGELFF

v_gene: TRBV5-6
j_gene: TRBJ1-1
CDR3aa: CASSLFKPGGTEAFF

v_gene: TRBV29-1
j_gene: TRBJ1-1
CDR3aa: CSVEVNTEAFF

v_gene: TRBV15
j_gene: TRBJ2-1
CDR3aa: CATSRAANEQFF

v_gene: TRBV6-5
j_gene: TRBJ2-7
CDR3aa: CASIGRASYEQYF

v_gene: TRBV20-1
j_gene: TRBJ2-5
CDR3aa: CSARVPGTDQETQYF

v_gene: TRBV20-1
j_gene: TRBJ1-5
CDR3aa: CSARFQGGNQPQHF

v_gene: TRBV4-3
j_gene: TRBJ2-6
CDR3aa: CASSQAGFGANVLTF

v_gene: TRBV27
j_gene: TRBJ1-5
CDR3aa: CASSSIQDPSNQPQHF

v_gene: TRBV29-1
j_gene: TRBJ2-1
CDR3aa: CSVEPVSAYNEQFF

v_gene: TRBV19
j_gene: TRBJ2-1
CDR3aa: CASSLMTGSLSNEQFF

v_gene: TRBV6-2/TRBV6-3
j_gene: TRBJ1-5
CDR3aa: CASRKRHPNSNQPQHF

v_gene: TRBV12-3/TRBV12-4
j_gene: TRBJ2-1
CDR3aa: CASSPRGVQFF

v_gene: TRBV11-1
j_gene: TRBJ1-1
CDR3aa: CASSRGFSTEAFF

v_gene: TRBV4-3
j_gene: TRBJ1-6
CDR3aa: CASRRLGSPLHF

v_gene: TRBV15
j_gene: TRBJ2-2
CDR3aa: CATRLGKGHTGELFF

v_gene: TRBV7-3
j_gene: TRBJ2-3
CDR3aa: CASSLSGTGRTDTQYF

v_gene: TRBV28
j_gene: TRBJ2-5
CDR3aa: CASSLLRTSKQTQYF

v_gene: TRBV11-2
j_gene: TRBJ2-3
CDR3aa: CASRGGGDTQYF

v_gene: TRBV3-1
j_gene: TRBJ2-4
CDR3aa: CASSLGGQGGNIQYF

v_gene: TRBV20-1
j_gene: TRBJ2-2
CDR3aa: CSAPSDRGTGELFF

v_gene: TRBV3-1
j_gene: TRBJ1-1
CDR3aa: CASSQATETEAFF

v_gene: TRBV3-1
j_gene: TRBJ2-7
CDR3aa: CASSHWRRDSYEQYF

v_gene: TRBV7-2
j_gene: TRBJ2-5
CDR3aa: CASSLVGRRQETQYF

v_gene: TRBV5-1
j_gene: TRBJ1-1
CDR3aa: CASSLAASDTEAFF

v_gene: TRBV15
j_gene: TRBJ2-7
CDR3aa: CATSSTNGVAEPYEQYF

v_gene: TRBV12-3/TRBV12-4
j_gene: TRBJ2-7
CDR3aa: CASTRGGSSYEQYF

v_gene: TRBV12-3/TRBV12-4
j_gene: TRBJ1-4
CDR3aa: CASSLQGEKLFF

v_gene: TRBV7-9
j_gene: TRBJ2-5
CDR3aa: CASSVQQGTLETQYF

v_gene: TRBV4-1
j_gene: TRBJ2-2
CDR3aa: CASSQDADRGWVFF

v_gene: TRBV5-4
j_gene: TRBJ2-7
CDR3aa: CASSSKTGDSYEQYF

v_gene: TRBV6-5
j_gene: TRBJ1-4
CDR3aa: CASAEVTGFEKLFF

v_gene: TRBV28
j_gene: TRBJ1-2
CDR3aa: CASSLAGPALYGYTF

v_gene: TRBV5-1
j_gene: TRBJ1-1
CDR3aa: CASSGDSVTEAFF

v_gene: TRBV3-1
j_gene: TRBJ2-7
CDR3aa: CASSPALGPYEQYF

v_gene: TRBV7-9
j_gene: TRBJ1-2
CDR3aa: CASREGGTGALGYTF

v_gene: TRBV4-2
j_gene: TRBJ2-7
CDR3aa: CASSQDIAGGAPGYEQYF

v_gene: TRBV18
j_gene: TRBJ2-7
CDR3aa: CASSPDHGTDPYEQYF

v_gene: TRBV5-5
j_gene: TRBJ1-2
CDR3aa: CASTPSGSYGYTF

v_gene: TRBV30
j_gene: TRBJ2-7
CDR3aa: CAWSVTGAYEQYF

v_gene: TRBV6-1
j_gene: TRBJ2-5
CDR3aa: CASSGVAGGLETQYF

v_gene: TRBV5-1
j_gene: TRBJ2-5
CDR3aa: CASSGRTGSQETQYF

v_gene: TRBV19
j_gene: TRBJ2-5
CDR3aa: CASSRSPGQGVPETQYF

v_gene: TRBV5-1
j_gene: TRBJ2-1
CDR3aa: CASSFNRGNEQFF

v_gene: TRBV14
j_gene: TRBJ2-6
CDR3aa: CASSQGYRGPRSGANVLTF

v_gene: TRBV5-5
j_gene: TRBJ1-1
CDR3aa: CASSSHRNTEAFF